Presented here are 4 T cell receptor beta chains from one specimen sequenced in a study of cytomegalovirus exposure and HLA in healthy donors. PCR used 60 Vbeta primers and 13 Jbeta primers. Profiled with immunoSEQ multiplex PCR; TCRdb holds only in-frame clones, not every one. The top ten hold roughly 0.62% of the sample, which has 200,000 to 250,000 clones, over 65% seen once. Sequenced material: PBMCs. The receptors were gathered from a man aged 18-30 years in good health and CMV-seronegative.

The V gene is TRBV5-1, the J gene TRBJ2-7; 11 nucleotides line up with TRBD2. V trimming: 0 bases; J trimming: 5 bases; junction bases outside the gene matches: 7. Germline V CDR1 and CDR2: SGHRS, YFSETQ. The CDR3 is 16 amino acids. CDR3 nucleotides: TGCGCCAGCAGCTTGGGTCATACTAGCGGGAGTAACGAGCAGTACTTC. Translation: CASSLGHTSGSNEQYF.

The chain recombines TRBV7-9 with TRBJ1-1; the D is unclear. Trimming stripped 4 bases from V and 1 base from J, with 10 bases between. CDR1 is SEHNR, CDR2 FQNEAQ, per germline (reference sequence). CDR3 length: 14 amino acids. As DNA, the CDR3 is TGTGCCAGCAGCTACCCCTGGCCGAACACTGAAGCTTTCTTT. Protein: CASSYPWPNTEAFF.

The CDR3 region has the DNA TGTGCCAGCAGTGAAGCGAAGGGACAGGCTAAGGCAGATACGCAGTATTTT. Protein product: CASSEAKGQAKADTQYF. This rearrangement joins TRBV6-1 to TRBJ2-3; 8 bases are shared with TRBD1. Germline V gene sequence: CDR1 MNHNS, CDR2 SASEGT. J lost 4 bases, V lost 0 bases, and 9 bases had no gene match. The CDR3 covers 17 residues.

This sequence joins TRBV6-1 and TRBJ2-4, with D possibly matching TRBD2 (6 bases). The CDR3 is made up of 17 amino acids. V was clipped by 4 bases and J by 0 bases, with 16 bases between them. CDR1 is MNHNS and CDR2 is SASEGT in the germline V gene. The DNA for the CDR3 is TGTGCCAGCAGTGGGCGGGATTGGGGTTTAGCCAAAAACATTCAGTACTTC. Translation gives CASSGRDWGLAKNIQYF.